This T cell receptor beta chain originates from a study of control samples from healthy donors and cancer patients. V was pared by 3 bases and J by 1 base, with 6 bases between. CDR1 is SGHAT and CDR2 is FQNNGV in the germline V gene. The CDR3 is 13 residues long. The protocol was immunoSEQ multiplex PCR, while the TCRdb copy is restricted to in-frame clones and leaves out a portion. This table has 24,000 or so clones, approximately 90% appearing once. Source material: PBMCs. The TCR sequence derives from a man aged 45 to 65 with lung cancer. This chain connects TRBV11-2 to TRBJ1-1; unclear D gene. In DNA form, the CDR3 reads TGTGCCAGCAGCTTGTGGGAGAACACTGAAGCTTTCTTT. As protein: CASSLWENTEAFF.